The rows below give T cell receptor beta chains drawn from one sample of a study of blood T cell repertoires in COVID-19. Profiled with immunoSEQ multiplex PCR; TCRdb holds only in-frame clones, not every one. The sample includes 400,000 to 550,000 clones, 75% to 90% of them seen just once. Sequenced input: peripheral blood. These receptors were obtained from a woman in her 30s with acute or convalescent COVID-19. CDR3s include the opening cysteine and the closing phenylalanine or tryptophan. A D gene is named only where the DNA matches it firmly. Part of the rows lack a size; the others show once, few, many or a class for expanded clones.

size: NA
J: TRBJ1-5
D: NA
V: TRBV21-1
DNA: TGTGCCAGCAGCAAGAACCGATCCAGGGGGCGAAGCAATCAGCCCCAGCATTTT
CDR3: CASSKNRSRGRSNQPQHF

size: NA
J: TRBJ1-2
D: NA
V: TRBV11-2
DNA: TGTGCCAGCAGCTTAGTTCTAAACTCGGCGGTCGCCTTC
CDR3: CASSLVLNSAVAF

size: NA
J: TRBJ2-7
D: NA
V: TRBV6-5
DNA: TGTGCCAGCAGCCAAGCACAGGGTTACGAGCAGTACTTC
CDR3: CASSQAQGYEQYF

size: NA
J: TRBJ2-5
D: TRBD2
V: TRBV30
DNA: TGTGCCTGTACTAGCGGGGGGACCCAGTACTTC
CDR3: CACTSGGTQYF

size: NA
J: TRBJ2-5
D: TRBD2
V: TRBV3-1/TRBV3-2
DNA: TGTGCCAGCAGACCAGCGGGGGGGGAGACCCAGTACTTC
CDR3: CASRPAGGETQYF

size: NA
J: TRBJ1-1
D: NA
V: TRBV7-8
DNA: TGTGCCAGCAGCTTTGGCGGGGCTGAAGCTTTCTTT
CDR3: CASSFGGAEAFF

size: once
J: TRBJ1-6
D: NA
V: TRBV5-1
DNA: TGCGCCAGCAGCCCTCAACTGACAGGCGGTAATTCACCCCTCCACTTT
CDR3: CASSPQLTGGNSPLHF

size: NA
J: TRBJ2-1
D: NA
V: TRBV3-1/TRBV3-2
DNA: TGTGCCAGCAGCCTGCAGGGTGAGCAGTTCTTC
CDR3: CASSLQGEQFF

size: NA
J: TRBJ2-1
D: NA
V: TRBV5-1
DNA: TGCGCCAGCAGCTTGCAGGGGCCGTCAGACAATGAGCAGTTCTTC
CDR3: CASSLQGPSDNEQFF

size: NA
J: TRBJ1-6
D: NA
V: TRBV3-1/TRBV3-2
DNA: TGTGCCAGCAGCCATCGGTTGTCACCCCTCCACTTT
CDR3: CASSHRLSPLHF

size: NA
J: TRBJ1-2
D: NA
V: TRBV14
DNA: TGTGCCAGCAGCCCGACGGACACGCTATATGGCTACACCTTC
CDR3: CASSPTDTLYGYTF

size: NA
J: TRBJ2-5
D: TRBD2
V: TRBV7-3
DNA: TGTGCCAGCAGCCTAGAGCGGGGGGAGACCCAGTACTTC
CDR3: CASSLERGETQYF

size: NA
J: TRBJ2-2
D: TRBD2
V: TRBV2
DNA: TGTGCCAGCAGGGAGCGGCTAGCGGGCCACACCGGGGAGCTGTTTTTT
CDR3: CASRERLAGHTGELFF

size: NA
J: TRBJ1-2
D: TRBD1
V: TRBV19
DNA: TGTGCCAGTAGTCGGGACAGCCCATTCGGCTACACCTTC
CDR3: CASSRDSPFGYTF

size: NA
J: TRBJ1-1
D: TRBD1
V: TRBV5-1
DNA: TGCGCCAGCAGCAGACAGGGCCACACTGAAGCTTTCTTT
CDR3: CASSRQGHTEAFF

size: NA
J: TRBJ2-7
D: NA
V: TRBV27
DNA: TGTGCCAGCAGTCTCGTATGGAAACAGGGAGGGGAGCAGTACTTC
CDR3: CASSLVWKQGGEQYF

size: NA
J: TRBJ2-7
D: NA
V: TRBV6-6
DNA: TGTGCCAGCAGCCCGGGACTTGGGTCCTACGAGCAGTACTTC
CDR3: CASSPGLGSYEQYF

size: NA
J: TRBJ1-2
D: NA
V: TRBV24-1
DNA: TGTGCCACCAGTGGACCGGGACAACCAGATGGCTACACCTTC
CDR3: CATSGPGQPDGYTF

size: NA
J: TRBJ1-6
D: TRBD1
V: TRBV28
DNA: TGTGCCAGCAGGGCAAGCCGACAGGGGGTTTCACCCCTCCACTTT
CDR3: CASRASRQGVSPLHF

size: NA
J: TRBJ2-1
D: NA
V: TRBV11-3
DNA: TGTGCCAGCAGCCTCCTCTCTCACGGAGACAATGAGCAGTTCTTC
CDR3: CASSLLSHGDNEQFF

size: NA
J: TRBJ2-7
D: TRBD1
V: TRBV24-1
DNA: TGTGCCACCAGTGCCTCGACAGGGTCGACGTACGAGCAGTACTTC
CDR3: CATSASTGSTYEQYF

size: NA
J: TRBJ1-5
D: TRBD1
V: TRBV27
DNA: TGTGCCAGCAGTTTATCACCGACAGGGGATTATCAGCCCCAGCATTTT
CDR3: CASSLSPTGDYQPQHF